The sequence of this TCR beta chain was determined in a study of T-cell memory formation after mild COVID-19 (dated by TCRdb to the early 2020s). General notes on the study: Most TCR sequence clusters were specific to one of the two donors. The cohort was made up of two young adult volunteers, one female and one male, who were previously healthy. Longitudinal TCRalpha and TCRbeta repertoire sequencing tracked T-cell clones expanding and contracting after mild COVID-19 in two donors. The full study reports these points: Contracting CD4+ clones turned up mainly in the CM and EM memory subsets, whereas EMRA was where CD8+ clones were enriched. The second-wave clones that peaked on day 37 were not confirmed to be SARS-CoV-2 specific. Clones contracting from day 15 to 85 had balanced CD4/CD8 phenotypes, while a second wave expanding from day 15 to 37 was biased towards CD4+. Some responding clones were detected in pre-infection memory, suggesting pre-existing cross-reactive memory T cells joined the SARS-CoV-2 response. Only a couple of mild cases were covered in the study, and larger cohorts including severe cases with pre-infection samples were considered necessary.

TCRdb records Illumina NovaSeq 6000 as the sequencer. Using 5'RACE with constant-segment primers, TCRalpha and TCRbeta cDNA libraries were constructed, with sample barcodes and unique molecular identifiers added in the process. Trizol reagent was used to extract RNA from every sample. Libraries were amplified in two PCR steps, with a second sample barcode and Illumina TruSeq adapters added in the second step. Sequencing of libraries was performed on an Illumina NovaSeq with 2 x 150 bp paired-end reads. In the source study's methods: With migec v1.2.7, reads were demultiplexed and then collapsed into UMI-guided consensus sequences. Using mixcr v2.1.11, UMI consensuses were aligned to TRA and TRB V and J templates and then assembled into clonotypes. A clonotype was counted as expanded or contracted only when both edgeR and NoisET called the clonotype significant, with the noise models trained on biological replicates. edgeR calls used a false discovery rate-adjusted p below 0.01 and a log2 fold-change threshold of 1. As an exploratory analysis of dynamics, max-normalized trajectories of the 1000 most abundant clonotypes were examined by PCA with hierarchical clustering. Separately sequenced CD4+ and CD8+ repertoires were used to assign a CD4 or CD8 phenotype to each responding clone. TCRdb cleaned the public reads at Q25 with fastp, built clones with MiXCR and kept in-frame beta chains. Entries are consolidated by CDR3 protein sequence, retaining the most common genes and DNA. TCRdb, rather than the study authors, made the V and J calls. The sample table shows 300,000 to 400,000 distinct CDR3 sequences, and roughly 21% are seen once. The top ten clones comprise under 15% of the sample.

This clonotype was observed at least ten times. This clone's antigen is unknown. Qualities for individual bases were not recorded, and no much larger clone is one base off. Trimming removed 7 bases from V and 5 bases from J, leaving 14 bases between the germline ends. Including the terminal cysteine and phenylalanine, the CDR3 comprises 13 residues. The CDR3 DNA has 39 bases and is translated from base 1. PBMCs were isolated by Ficoll-Paque density gradient centrifugation. The chain is assembled from TRBV12-3 or TRBV12-4 and TRBJ1-1; no D gene can be assigned with confidence. This TCR came from an adult woman who had mild COVID-19 (a few samples of this study predate the infection). The sample titles of this study are shuffled in the database, so cell type and time point are left out; the donor was told from shared clones. The sample consisted of PBMCs or a T cell subset sorted from them (not recorded which). The base sequence is TGTGCCAGCAAACCCGGGTCCGGGACTGAAGCTTTCTTT. This sequence encodes CASKPGSGTEAFF.